This TCR beta chain was obtained from a study of blood T cell repertoires in COVID-19. Study-level background: Nucleic acid was either cDNA or gDNA, and it came from T cells, B-cell-depleted T cells, or PBMCs.

As handled by the study authors: Amplification of reference gene primers was used by the study to estimate nucleated cell counts. TCRdb's table, derived via immunoSEQ multiplex PCR, lists solely in-frame clones and lacks some. V, J and clone size reflect that table, while D and trimming were determined from the DNA. The data show approximately 70,000 clones, around 85% seen once. V gave up 6 bases and J gave up 5 bases; unmatched junction bases: 6. Germline V gene sequence: CDR1 SNHLY, CDR2 FYNNEI. CDR3 length: 15 residues. The sample taken for sequencing was peripheral blood. The rearrangement links TRBV2 to TRBJ2-1, with 11 bases lining up with TRBD2. This clonotype originated in a woman in her forties or fifties with acute or convalescent COVID-19. CDR3 region: CASSLLAGDNNEQFF. The CDR3 DNA reads as TGTGCCAGCAGCCTACTAGCGGGGGATAACAATGAGCAGTTCTTC.